This TCR beta chain derives from a study of shared clonotypes between healthy human individuals. About this clone: The antigen remains unidentified.

When replicate PCRs were run on sorted subsets, they used about 200 ng DNA, some 29,000 T cell genomes. Profiled with immunoSEQ multiplex PCR; TCRdb holds only in-frame clones, not every one. The table shows 2 million to 3 million clones, with approximately 93% occurring only once. Findings and limits, study-wide: Investigators expected sequencing depth to affect clonotype sharing among donors.

The CDR3 has 18 residues. Germline assignment: CDR1 SGHRS and CDR2 YFSETQ. Trimming cost V 2 bases and J 4 bases, with 21 bases left between them. The chain uses TRBV5-1 and TRBJ2-2; perhaps D is TRBD1 or TRBD2 (6 bases each). Input material: naive CD4+ T cells from PBMCs. Subset of the sample: CD45RA+ positively selected. The TCR sequence derives from a young man in good health. Some clones in this sample may be carry-over from other donors' samples. The CDR3 here is CASSLGGTVAGATGELFF. The CDR3 DNA sequence: TGCGCCAGCAGCTTAGGCGGGACTGTAGCAGGGGCCACCGGGGAGCTGTTTTTT.